The T cell receptor (beta chain) under discussion was sequenced for a study of cytomegalovirus exposure and HLA in healthy donors. Study conclusions and caveats: Most TCR beta V segments were productive about 90% or about 30% of the time in an earlier analysis. Sequencing likely produced, as an artifact, a cluster of highly shared sequence variants. HLA restriction was apparent for most CMV-associated TCR beta chains in a later analysis.

On this clone: Its specificity is unknown.

In germline, CDR1 is SGHRS, CDR2 YFSETQ. The CDR3 is 14 residues long. V lost 6 bases and J lost 5, with 18 bases in between. PCR used 60 Vbeta primers and 13 Jbeta primers. Here immunoSEQ multiplex PCR was the method, and the copy in TCRdb shows in-frame clones only, minus some. The sample carries tens of thousands of clones, 60% to 75% recorded once. The sequencing input was PBMCs. The chain uses TRBV5-1 and TRBJ2-7; tentatively, D is TRBD1 (6 bases). This TCR was sampled from a woman aged 40 to 55 in good health and CMV-seropositive. The CDR3 here is CASTNRDINHEQYF. The CDR3, as DNA: TGCGCCAGCACCAACAGGGACATTAACCACGAGCAGTACTTC.